This TCR beta chain stems from a study of cytotoxic CD8 clonotypes in ibrutinib-treated CLL. About the research overall: In all, about a dozen patients were relapsed/refractory, approximately 16 were treatment-naive and fewer than 18 were IGHV unmutated. Study conclusions and caveats: Before falling back toward baseline at progression, clonality had risen at the time of ibrutinib response. Baseline clonality, higher than in age-matched healthy donors, tracked circulating CD8+ T-cell counts.

The V gene end was trimmed by 1 base and the J gene end by 0 bases; junction bases not matched to a gene: 1. There are 17 residues in the CDR3. Germline-derived CDR1 and CDR2 are SGHRS and YFSETQ. Worth noting for this clone: Its antigen is not identified.

Deep sequencing aimed at 1 in 200,000 to 1 in 1 million T cells' resolution. TCRdb's table, derived via immunoSEQ multiplex PCR, lists solely in-frame clones and lacks some. The sample has 150,000 to 200,000 clones; around nine tenths are singletons. Sample: PBMCs, taken at disease progression, from a patient treated with ibrutinib. This receptor was obtained from a human donor with chronic lymphocytic leukemia. The chain uses TRBV5-1 and TRBJ2-2, with 12 nucleotides matching TRBD2. CDR3 DNA: TGCGCCAGCAGCTTGCGGACTAGCGGGGCGAACACCGGGGAGCTGTTTTTT. It codes for CASSLRTSGANTGELFF.